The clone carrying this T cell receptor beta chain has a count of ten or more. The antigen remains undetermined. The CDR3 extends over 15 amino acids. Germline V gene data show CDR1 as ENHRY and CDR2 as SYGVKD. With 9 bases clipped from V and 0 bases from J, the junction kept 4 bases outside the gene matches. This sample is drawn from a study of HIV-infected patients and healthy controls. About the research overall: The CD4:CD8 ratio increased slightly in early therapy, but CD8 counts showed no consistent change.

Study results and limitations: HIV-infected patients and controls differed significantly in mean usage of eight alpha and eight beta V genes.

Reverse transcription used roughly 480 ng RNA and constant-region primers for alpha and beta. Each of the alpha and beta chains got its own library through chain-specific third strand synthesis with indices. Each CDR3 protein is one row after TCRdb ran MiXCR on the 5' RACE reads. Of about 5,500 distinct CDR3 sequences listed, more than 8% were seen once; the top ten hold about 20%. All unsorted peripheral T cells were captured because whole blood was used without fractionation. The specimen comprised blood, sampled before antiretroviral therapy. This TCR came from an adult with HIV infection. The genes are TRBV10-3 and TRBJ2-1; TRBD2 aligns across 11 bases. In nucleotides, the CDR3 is TGTGCCATTGTTAGCGGGGGGGACTCCTACAATGAGCAGTTCTTC. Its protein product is CAIVSGGDSYNEQFF.